This paragraph reports one TCR beta chain. The data derive from a study of OX40 agonist ivuxolimab in advanced cancers. The method was immunoSEQ multiplex PCR; TCRdb's version includes in-frame clones alone and lacks a portion of them. The table records approximately 52,000 clones, 79% of them present only once. The V end was cut by 2 bases, the J end by 4 bases, with 9 bases between. The CDR3 consists of 14 residues. Germline V CDR1 and CDR2: GTSNPN, SVGIG (reference sequence). The sequencing here drew on CD4+ or CD8+ T cells sorted from blood, taken in a trial of the OX40 agonist ivuxolimab. This clonotype originated in an adult with an advanced solid tumor such as melanoma, head and neck, liver or kidney cancer. This chain links TRBV30 with TRBJ1-6, with unresolved D. CDR3 in DNA: TGTGCCTGGAGTAATACCGGATATAATTCACCCCTCCACTTT. Residues: CAWSNTGYNSPLHF. Full variable domain (remainder filled in from reference TRBV30 and TRBJ1-6): SQTIHQWPATLVQPVGSPLSLECTVEGTSNPNLYWYRQAAGRGLQLLFYSVGIGQISSEVPQNLSASRPQDRQFILSSKKLLLSDSGFYLCAWSNTGYNSPLHFGNGTRLTVT.